These T cell receptor beta chains were read from a single sample in a study of molecular identifiers for immune sequencing clone quantification. MiXCR, run by TCRdb on the PCR reads, gives a single entry per CDR3 protein. In the table there are about 510,000 distinct CDR3 sequences, roughly 25% of which are singletons. Input material: naive CD8+ T cells from blood, with Jurkat cell RNA spiked in. These receptors originate from a human donor in good health. Some libraries in this study had Jurkat cell RNA spiked in. Each CDR3 is given with its conserved first and last residue. The D gene is left open where the match is weak. The size entry is marked missing in some rows and otherwise reads once, few, many or a size class.

J	D	V	size	CDR3	DNA
TRBJ2-1	TRBD1	TRBV7-2	many	CASSSDTRDRAYNEQFF	TGTGCCAGCAGCTCCGACACCCGGGACAGGGCGTACAATGAGCAGTTCTTC
TRBJ2-5	TRBD1	TRBV29-1	many	CSSRQGAGETQYF	TGCAGCTCACGCCAGGGGGCTGGAGAGACCCAGTACTTC
TRBJ1-1	.	TRBV14	few	CASSHPLEYTEAFF	TGTGCCAGCAGCCATCCCCTTGAATACACTGAAGCTTTCTTT
TRBJ2-7	TRBD1	TRBV27	.	CASRLAGTGAYEQYF	TGTGCCAGCCGTTTAGCCGGGACAGGGGCTTACGAGCAGTACTTC
TRBJ1-2	.	TRBV13	.	CASSLGMAANYGYTF	TGTGCCAGCAGCTTAGGGATGGCGGCTAACTATGGCTACACCTTC
TRBJ2-7	.	TRBV6-2/TRBV6-3	.	CASSYPVGYSGHEQYF	TGTGCCAGCAGTTACCCCGTCGGATATTCGGGCCACGAGCAGTACTTC
TRBJ2-3	.	TRBV7-2	.	CASSPEEPWNTDTQYF	TGTGCCAGCAGCCCCGAGGAGCCTTGGAACACAGATACGCAGTATTTT
TRBJ1-5	.	TRBV27	.	CASSNRGWNQPQHF	TGTGCCAGCAGTAACCGGGGCTGGAACCAGCCCCAGCATTTT
TRBJ1-1	.	TRBV2	few	CASTLWGQNTEAFF	TGTGCCAGCACCCTATGGGGACAGAACACTGAAGCTTTCTTT
TRBJ2-3	TRBD2	TRBV6-2/TRBV6-3	many	CASEGLHWSGRNSDTQYF	TGTGCCAGCGAGGGGTTGCATTGGAGCGGGAGGAACTCGGATACGCAGTATTTT
TRBJ2-7	.	TRBV18	.	CASSPPQEREQYF	TGTGCCAGCTCACCACCGCAAGAAAGGGAGCAGTACTTC
TRBJ1-3	.	TRBV6-5	.	CASSRGDPRPGNTIYF	TGTGCCAGCAGCCGCGGGGACCCCCGACCCGGAAACACCATATATTTT
TRBJ2-7	.	TRBV7-9	few	CASSPPLTRAREQYF	TGTGCCAGCAGCCCGCCCCTGACAAGGGCTCGCGAGCAGTACTTC
TRBJ2-5	.	TRBV5-8	few	CASSSDSSNYQETQYF	TGTGCCAGCAGCTCCGACTCGTCCAATTACCAAGAGACCCAGTACTTC
TRBJ1-5	.	TRBV10-3	.	CAFTPGFSNQPQQF	TGTGCCTTCACCCCCGGATTTAGCAATCAGCCCCAGCAATTT
TRBJ2-7	TRBD2	TRBV5-3	.	CASSLGSGVDEQYF	TGTGCCAGCAGCTTGGGTAGCGGGGTCGACGAGCAGTACTTC
TRBJ1-2	TRBD1	TRBV5-1	.	CASSTGQGLSGYGYTF	TGCGCCAGCAGCACCGGACAGGGGTTGAGTGGCTATGGCTACACCTTC
TRBJ1-5	TRBD1	TRBV2	.	CASRGGTGNQPQHF	TGTGCCAGCAGAGGAGGGACAGGCAATCAGCCCCAGCATTTT
TRBJ2-1	TRBD2	TRBV20-1	.	CSASPPRLAGVNEQFF	TGCAGTGCAAGCCCGCCCAGGCTAGCGGGGGTGAATGAGCAGTTCTTC
TRBJ2-1	.	TRBV11-3	.	CASSSAYGDEQFF	TGTGCCAGCAGCTCAGCGTACGGGGATGAGCAGTTCTTC
TRBJ2-7	TRBD1	TRBV27	few	CASSLGPGGAEQYF	TGTGCCAGCAGTTTGGGGCCAGGGGGCGCCGAGCAGTACTTC
TRBJ2-7	.	TRBV27	few	CASSFAGIGYEQYF	TGTGCCAGCAGTTTCGCAGGGATCGGCTACGAGCAGTACTTC
TRBJ2-7	.	TRBV27	.	CASRGEAYEQYF	TGTGCCAGCAGGGGAGAGGCCTACGAGCAGTACTTC
TRBJ2-3	.	TRBV7-9	many	CASSFSAGEVDTQYF	TGTGCCAGCAGCTTTTCGGCAGGGGAGGTAGATACGCAGTATTTT
TRBJ2-4	.	TRBV5-1	.	CASSLVWGEGNIQYF	TGCGCCAGCAGCTTGGTCTGGGGTGAAGGAAACATTCAGTACTTC
TRBJ1-2	.	TRBV13	.	CASSRIETEYGYTF	TGTGCCAGCAGCCGAATAGAGACGGAATATGGCTACACCTTC
TRBJ2-5	.	TRBV27	few	CASSFSRVAETQYF	TGTGCCAGCAGTTTTTCCAGGGTCGCGGAGACCCAGTACTTC
TRBJ1-5	.	TRBV7-6	many	CASSLSGGSGQPQHF	TGTGCCAGCAGCTTATCGGGGGGGTCGGGTCAGCCCCAGCATTTT